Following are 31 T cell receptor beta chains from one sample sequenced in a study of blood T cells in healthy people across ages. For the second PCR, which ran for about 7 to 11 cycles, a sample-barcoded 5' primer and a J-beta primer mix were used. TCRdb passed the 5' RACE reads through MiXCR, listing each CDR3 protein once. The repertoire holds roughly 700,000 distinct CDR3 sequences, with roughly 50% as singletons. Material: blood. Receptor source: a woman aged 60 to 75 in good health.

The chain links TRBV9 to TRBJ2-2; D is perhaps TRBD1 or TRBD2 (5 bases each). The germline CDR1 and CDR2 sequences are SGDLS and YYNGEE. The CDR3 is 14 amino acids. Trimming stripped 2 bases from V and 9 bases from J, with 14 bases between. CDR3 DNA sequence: TGTGCCAGCAGCGTCCGGGACCCCCACCGGGAGCTGTTTTTT. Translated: CASSVRDPHRELFF.

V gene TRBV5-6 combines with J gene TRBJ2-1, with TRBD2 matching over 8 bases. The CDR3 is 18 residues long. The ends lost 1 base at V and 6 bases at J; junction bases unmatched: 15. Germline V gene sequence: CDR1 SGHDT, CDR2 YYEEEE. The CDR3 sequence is CASSLLLGYSGKFNEQFF. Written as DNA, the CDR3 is TGTGCCAGCAGCTTGTTACTAGGGTATAGCGGGAAATTCAATGAGCAGTTCTTC.

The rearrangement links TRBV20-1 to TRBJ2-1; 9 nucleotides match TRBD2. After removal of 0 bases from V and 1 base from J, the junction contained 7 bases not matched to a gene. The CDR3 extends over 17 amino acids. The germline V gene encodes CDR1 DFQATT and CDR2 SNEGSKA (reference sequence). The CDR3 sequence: CSAREHSGRNSYNEQFF. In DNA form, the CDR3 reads TGCAGTGCTAGAGAGCACAGCGGGAGGAATTCCTACAATGAGCAGTTCTTC.

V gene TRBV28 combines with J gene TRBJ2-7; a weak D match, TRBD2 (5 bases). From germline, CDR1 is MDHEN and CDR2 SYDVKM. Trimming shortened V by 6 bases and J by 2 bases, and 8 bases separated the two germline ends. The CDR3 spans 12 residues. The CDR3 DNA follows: TGTGCCAGCAGACTAGGAGCCTACGAGCAGTACTTC. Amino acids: CASRLGAYEQYF. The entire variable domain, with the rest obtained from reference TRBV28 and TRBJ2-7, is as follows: DVKVTQSSRYLVKRTGEKVFLECVQDMDHENMFWYRQDPGLGLRLIYFSYDVKMKEKGDIPEGYSVSREKKERFSLILESASTNQTSMYLCASRLGAYEQYFGPGTRLTVT.

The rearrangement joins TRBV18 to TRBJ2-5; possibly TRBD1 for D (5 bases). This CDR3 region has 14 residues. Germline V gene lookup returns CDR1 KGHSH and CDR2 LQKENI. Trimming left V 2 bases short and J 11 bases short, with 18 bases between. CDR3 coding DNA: TGTGCCAGCTCACCAGGAGCAGGGTCTGATGAGCAGTACTTC. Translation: CASSPGAGSDEQYF.

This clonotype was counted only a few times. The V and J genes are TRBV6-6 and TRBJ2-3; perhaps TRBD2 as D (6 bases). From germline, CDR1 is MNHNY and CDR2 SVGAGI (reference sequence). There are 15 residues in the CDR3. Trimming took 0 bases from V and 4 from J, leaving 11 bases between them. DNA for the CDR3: TGTGCCAGCAGTTACTCGCAACCGGGGGCAGATACGCAGTATTTT. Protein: CASSYSQPGADTQYF.

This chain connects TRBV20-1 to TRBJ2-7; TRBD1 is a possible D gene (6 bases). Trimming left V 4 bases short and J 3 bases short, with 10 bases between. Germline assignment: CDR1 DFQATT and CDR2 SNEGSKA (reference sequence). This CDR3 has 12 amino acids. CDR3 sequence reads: CSATGGFYEQYF. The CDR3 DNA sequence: TGCAGTGCTACTGGGGGCTTCTACGAGCAGTACTTC.

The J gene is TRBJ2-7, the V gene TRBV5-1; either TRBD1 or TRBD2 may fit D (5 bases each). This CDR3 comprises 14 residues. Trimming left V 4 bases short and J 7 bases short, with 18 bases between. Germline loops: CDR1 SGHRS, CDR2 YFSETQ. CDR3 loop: CASSPSRGVGEQYF. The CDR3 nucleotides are TGCGCCAGCAGCCCTAGCCGGGGCGTTGGGGAGCAGTACTTC.

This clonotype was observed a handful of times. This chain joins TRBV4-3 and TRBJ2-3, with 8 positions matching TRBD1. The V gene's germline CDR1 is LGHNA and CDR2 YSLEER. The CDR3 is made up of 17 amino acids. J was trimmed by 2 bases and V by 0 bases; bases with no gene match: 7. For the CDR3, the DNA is TGCGCCAGCAGCCAAGAGGACAGGGATGTTTCCACAGATACGCAGTATTTT. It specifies CASSQEDRDVSTDTQYF.

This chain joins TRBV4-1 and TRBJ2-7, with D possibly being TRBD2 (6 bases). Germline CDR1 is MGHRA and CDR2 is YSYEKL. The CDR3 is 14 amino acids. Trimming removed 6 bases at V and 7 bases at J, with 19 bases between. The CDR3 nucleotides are TGCGCCAGCAGGCGGTTACGGGAGTCGAGGGAGCAGTACTTC. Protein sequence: CASRRLRESREQYF.

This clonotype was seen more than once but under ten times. CDR3 DNA: TGCAGTGCTACACAACAGGAGCCAGGTGGGACTCAAGAGACCCAGTACTTC. Its protein product is CSATQQEPGGTQETQYF. V is TRBV20-1 and J is TRBJ2-5, with D possibly TRBD2 on 6 matching bases. The V gene's germline CDR1 is DFQATT and CDR2 SNEGSKA (reference sequence). Trimming left V 4 bases short and J 2 bases short, with 23 bases between. The CDR3 has 17 amino acids.

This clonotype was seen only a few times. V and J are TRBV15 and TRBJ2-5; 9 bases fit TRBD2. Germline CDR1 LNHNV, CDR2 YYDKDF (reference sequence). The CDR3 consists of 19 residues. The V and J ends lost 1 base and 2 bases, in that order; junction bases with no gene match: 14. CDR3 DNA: TGTGCCACCAGCAGAGGAGTTACTAGCGGGCGCGGACAGCAAGAGACCCAGTACTTC. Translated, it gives CATSRGVTSGRGQQETQYF.

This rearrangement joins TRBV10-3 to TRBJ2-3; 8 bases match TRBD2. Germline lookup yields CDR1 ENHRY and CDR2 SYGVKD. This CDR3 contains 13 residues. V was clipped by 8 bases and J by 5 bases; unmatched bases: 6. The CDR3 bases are TGTGCCATCTCAGCGGGAGTGGTAGATACGCAGTATTTT. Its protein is CAISAGVVDTQYF.

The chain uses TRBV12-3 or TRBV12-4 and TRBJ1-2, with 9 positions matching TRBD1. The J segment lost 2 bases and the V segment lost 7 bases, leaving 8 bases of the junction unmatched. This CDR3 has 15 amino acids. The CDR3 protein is CASTPDRGENYGYTF. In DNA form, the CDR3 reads TGTGCCAGCACCCCGGACAGGGGCGAGAACTATGGCTACACCTTC.

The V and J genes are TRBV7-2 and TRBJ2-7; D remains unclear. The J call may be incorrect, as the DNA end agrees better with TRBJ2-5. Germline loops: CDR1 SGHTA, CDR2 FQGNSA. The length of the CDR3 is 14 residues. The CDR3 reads CASSSKGTRETQYF. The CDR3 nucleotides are TGTGCCAGCAGCTCTAAGGGTACCCGGGAGACCCAGTACTTC.

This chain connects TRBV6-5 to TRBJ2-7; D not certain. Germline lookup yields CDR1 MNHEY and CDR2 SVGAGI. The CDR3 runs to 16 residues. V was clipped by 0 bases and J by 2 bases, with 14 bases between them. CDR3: CASSYSRRLLTYEQYF. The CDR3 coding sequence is TGTGCCAGCAGTTACTCGAGACGGCTGCTCACCTACGAGCAGTACTTC.

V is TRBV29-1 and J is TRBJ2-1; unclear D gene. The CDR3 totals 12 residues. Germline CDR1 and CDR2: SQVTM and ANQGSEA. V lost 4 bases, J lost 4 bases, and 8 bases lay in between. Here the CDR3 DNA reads TGCAGCGTTGCAGTACGGTACAATGAGCAGTTCTTC. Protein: CSVAVRYNEQFF.

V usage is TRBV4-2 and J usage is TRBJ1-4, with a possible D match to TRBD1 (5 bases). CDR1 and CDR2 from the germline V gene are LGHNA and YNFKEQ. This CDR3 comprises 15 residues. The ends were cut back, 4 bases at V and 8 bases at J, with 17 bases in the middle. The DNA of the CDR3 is TGTGCCAGCAGCCCGCCAGGCAGGGCACGGGAAAAACTGTTTTTT. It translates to CASSPPGRAREKLFF.

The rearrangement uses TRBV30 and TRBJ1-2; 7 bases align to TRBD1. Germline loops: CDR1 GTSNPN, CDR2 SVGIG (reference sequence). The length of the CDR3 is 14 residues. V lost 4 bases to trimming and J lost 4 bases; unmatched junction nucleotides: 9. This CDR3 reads CAWNAGGNSYGYTF. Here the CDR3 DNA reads TGTGCCTGGAACGCAGGGGGAAACAGCTATGGCTACACCTTC.

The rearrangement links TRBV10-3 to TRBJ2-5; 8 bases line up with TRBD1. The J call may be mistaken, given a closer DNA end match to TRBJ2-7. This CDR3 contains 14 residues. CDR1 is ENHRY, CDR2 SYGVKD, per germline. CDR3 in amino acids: CAISAGTGQYEQYF. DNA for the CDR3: TGTGCCATCAGTGCCGGGACAGGACAGTACGAGCAGTACTTC.

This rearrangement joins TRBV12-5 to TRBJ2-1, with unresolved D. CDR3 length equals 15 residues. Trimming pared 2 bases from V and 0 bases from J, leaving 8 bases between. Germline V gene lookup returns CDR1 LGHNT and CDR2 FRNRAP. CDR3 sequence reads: CASGLIGSSYNEQFF. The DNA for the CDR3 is TGTGCTAGTGGTTTGATCGGTAGCTCCTACAATGAGCAGTTCTTC.

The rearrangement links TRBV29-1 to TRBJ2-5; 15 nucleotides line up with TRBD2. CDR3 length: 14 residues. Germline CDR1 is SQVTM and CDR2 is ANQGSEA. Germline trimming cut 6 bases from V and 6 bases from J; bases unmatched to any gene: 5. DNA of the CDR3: TGCAGCGTCCGGACTAGCGGGAGGGCCAAGACCCAGTACTTC. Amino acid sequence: CSVRTSGRAKTQYF.

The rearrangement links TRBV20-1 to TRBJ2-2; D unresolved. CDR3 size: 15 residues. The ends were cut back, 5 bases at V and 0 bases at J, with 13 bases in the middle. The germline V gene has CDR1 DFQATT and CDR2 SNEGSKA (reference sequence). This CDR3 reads CSACRPETNTGELFF. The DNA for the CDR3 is TGCAGTGCTTGTAGGCCAGAGACGAACACCGGGGAGCTGTTTTTT.

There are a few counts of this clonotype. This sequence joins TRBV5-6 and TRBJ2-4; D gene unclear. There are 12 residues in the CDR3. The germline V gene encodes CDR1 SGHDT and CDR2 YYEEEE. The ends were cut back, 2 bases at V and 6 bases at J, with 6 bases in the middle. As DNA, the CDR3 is TGTGCCAGCAGCTTAGGAATAAACATTCAGTACTTC. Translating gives CASSLGINIQYF.

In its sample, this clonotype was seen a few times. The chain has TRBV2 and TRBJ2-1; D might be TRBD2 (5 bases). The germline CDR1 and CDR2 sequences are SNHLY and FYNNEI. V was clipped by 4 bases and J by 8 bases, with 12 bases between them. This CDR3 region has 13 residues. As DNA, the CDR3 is TGTGCCAGCAGTGTTGATGAGGGAGATGAGCAGTTCTTC. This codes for CASSVDEGDEQFF.

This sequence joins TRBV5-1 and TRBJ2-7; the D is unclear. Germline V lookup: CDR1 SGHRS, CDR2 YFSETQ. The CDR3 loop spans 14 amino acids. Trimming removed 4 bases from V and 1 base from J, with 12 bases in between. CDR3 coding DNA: TGCGCCAGCAGCGAGGTGGGCTCATCCTACGAGCAGTACTTC. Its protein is CASSEVGSSYEQYF.

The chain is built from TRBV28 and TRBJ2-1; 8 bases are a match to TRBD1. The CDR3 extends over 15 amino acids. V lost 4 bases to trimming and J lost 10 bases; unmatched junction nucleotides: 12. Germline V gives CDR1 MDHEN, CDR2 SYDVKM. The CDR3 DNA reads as TGTGCCAGCAGTTCCCCCGGACAGGGAGTGTACGAGCAGTTCTTC. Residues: CASSSPGQGVYEQFF.

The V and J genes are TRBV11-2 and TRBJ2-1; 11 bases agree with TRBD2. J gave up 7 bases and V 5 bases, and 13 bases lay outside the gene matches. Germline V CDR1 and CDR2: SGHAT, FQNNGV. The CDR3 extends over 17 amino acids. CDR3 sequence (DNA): TGTGCCAGCAGCACCATCCACAAGACTAGCGGGAATAATGAGCAGTTCTTC. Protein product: CASSTIHKTSGNNEQFF.

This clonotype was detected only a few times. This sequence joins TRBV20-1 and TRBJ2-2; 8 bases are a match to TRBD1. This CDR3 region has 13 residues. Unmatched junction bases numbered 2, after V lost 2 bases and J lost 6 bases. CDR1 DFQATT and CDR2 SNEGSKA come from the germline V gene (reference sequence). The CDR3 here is CSARQTGAGELFF. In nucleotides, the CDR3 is TGCAGTGCTAGACAGACAGGGGCCGGGGAGCTGTTTTTT.

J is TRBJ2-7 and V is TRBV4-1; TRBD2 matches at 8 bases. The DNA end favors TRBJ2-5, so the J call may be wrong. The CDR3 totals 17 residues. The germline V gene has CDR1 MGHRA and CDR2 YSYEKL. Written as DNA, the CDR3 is TGCGCCAGCAGCCAAGAGCCAGCGGGAGCCTCTAAAGAGACCCAGTACTTC. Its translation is CASSQEPAGASKETQYF.

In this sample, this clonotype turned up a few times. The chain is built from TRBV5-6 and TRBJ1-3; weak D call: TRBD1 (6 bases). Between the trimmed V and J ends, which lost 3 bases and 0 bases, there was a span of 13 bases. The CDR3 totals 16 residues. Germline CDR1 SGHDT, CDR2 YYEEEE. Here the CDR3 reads CASSWGHSSSGNTIYF. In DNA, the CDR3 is TGTGCCAGCAGCTGGGGACATTCGAGCTCTGGAAACACCATATATTTT.